The following is a T cell receptor (beta chain) sequence with its context. A single record per CDR3 protein comes from TCRdb applying MiXCR to the 5' RACE reads. There are roughly 220,000 distinct CDR3 sequences in the sample; 5% to 7% occur only once, and more than 12% lies in the top ten. The data belong to a study of identical twins. Trimming took off 10 bases at V and 8 bases at J, with 12 bases between the two ends. Germline V CDR1 and CDR2: MNHNS, SASEGT. The CDR3 totals 11 residues. The same sample was also used in a study of T cells expressing NK-cell markers.

V usage is TRBV6-1 and J usage is TRBJ2-1; D call uncertain. The source material was CD8+ T cells sorted from blood. The receptor comes from a woman between 18 and 30 years old in good health. CDR3 nucleotide sequence: TGTGCCAACATGATCGGCGATGAGCAGTTCTTC. It specifies CANMIGDEQFF.